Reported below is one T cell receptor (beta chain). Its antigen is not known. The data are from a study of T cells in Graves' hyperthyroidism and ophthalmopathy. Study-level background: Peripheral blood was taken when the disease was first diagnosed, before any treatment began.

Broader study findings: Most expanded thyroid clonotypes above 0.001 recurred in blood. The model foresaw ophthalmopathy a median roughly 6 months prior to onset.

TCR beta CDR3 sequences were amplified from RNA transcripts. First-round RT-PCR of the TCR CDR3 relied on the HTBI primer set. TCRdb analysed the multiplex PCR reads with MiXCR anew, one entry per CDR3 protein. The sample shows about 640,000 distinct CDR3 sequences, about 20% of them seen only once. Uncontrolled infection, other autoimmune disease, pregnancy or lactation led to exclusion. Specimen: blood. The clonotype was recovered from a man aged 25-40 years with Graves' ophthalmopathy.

Here the CDR3 reads CASSLEDGETQYF. The CDR3 DNA sequence: TGTGCCAGCAGCTTGGAGGATGGGGAGACCCAGTACTTC. The chain recombines TRBV11-2 with TRBJ2-5; tentatively, D is TRBD2 (5 bases). V lost 3 bases, J lost 5 bases, and 10 bases lay in between. Germline V gene data show CDR1 as SGHAT and CDR2 as FQNNGV. The CDR3 sequence is 13 residues long. The full variable domain, in which reference TRBV11-2 and TRBJ2-5 provide the parts outside the CDR3, is EAGVAQSPRYKIIEKRQSVAFWCNPISGHATLYWYQQILGQGPKLLIQFQNNGVVDDSQLPKDRFSAERLKGVDSTLKIQPAKLEDSAVYLCASSLEDGETQYFGPGTRLLVL.